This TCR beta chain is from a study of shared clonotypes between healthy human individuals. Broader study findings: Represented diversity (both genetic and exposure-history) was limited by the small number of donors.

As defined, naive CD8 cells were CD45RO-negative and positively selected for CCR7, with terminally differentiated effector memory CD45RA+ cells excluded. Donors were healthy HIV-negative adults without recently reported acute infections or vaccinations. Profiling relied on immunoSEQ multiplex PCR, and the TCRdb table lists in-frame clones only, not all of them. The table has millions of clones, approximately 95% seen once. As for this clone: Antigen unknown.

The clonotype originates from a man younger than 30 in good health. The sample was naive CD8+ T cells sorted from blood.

The CDR3 bases are TGCAGCGTTGAAGAGGGGACAGGGACGACTGAAGCTTTCTTT. Protein: CSVEEGTGTTEAFF. This chain uses TRBV29-1 with TRBJ1-1, with 9 nucleotides matching TRBD1. This CDR3 has 14 residues. J gave up 5 bases and V 0 bases, and 4 bases lay outside the gene matches. Germline CDR1 and CDR2: SQVTM and ANQGSEA. Full variable domain (remainder filled in from reference TRBV29-1 and TRBJ1-1): SAVISQKPSRDICQRGTSLTIQCQVDSQVTMMFWYRQQPGQSLTLIATANQGSEATYESGFVIDKFPISRPNLTFSTLTVSNMSPEDSSIYLCSVEEGTGTTEAFFGQGTRLTVV.